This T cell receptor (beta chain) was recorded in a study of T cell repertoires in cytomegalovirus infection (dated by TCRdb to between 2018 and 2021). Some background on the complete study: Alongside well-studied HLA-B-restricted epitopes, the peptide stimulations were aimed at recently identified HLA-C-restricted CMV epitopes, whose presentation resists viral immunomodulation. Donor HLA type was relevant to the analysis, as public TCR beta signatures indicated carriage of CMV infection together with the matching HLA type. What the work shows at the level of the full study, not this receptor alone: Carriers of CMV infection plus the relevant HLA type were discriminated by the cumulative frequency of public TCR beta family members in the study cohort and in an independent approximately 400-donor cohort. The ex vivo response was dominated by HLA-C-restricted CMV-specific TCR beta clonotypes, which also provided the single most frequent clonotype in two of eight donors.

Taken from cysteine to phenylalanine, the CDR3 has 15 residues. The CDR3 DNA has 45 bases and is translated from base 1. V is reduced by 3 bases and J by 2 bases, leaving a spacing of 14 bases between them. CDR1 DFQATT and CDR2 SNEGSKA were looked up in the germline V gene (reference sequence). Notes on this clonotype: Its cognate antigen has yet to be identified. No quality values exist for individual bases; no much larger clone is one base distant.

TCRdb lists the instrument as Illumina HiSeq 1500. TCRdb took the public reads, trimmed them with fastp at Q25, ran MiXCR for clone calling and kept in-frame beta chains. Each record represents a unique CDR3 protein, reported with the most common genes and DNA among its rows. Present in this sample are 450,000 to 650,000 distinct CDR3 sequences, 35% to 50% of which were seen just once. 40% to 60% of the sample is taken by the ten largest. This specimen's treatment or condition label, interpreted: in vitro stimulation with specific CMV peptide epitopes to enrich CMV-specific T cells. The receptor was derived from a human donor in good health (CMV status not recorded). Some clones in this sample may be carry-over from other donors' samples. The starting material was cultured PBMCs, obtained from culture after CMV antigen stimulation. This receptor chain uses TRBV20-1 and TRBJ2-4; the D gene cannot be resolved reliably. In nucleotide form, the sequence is TGCAGTGCTAGTGCCGGCCGGTTAACCAAAAACATTCAGTACTTC. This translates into CSASAGRLTKNIQYF.